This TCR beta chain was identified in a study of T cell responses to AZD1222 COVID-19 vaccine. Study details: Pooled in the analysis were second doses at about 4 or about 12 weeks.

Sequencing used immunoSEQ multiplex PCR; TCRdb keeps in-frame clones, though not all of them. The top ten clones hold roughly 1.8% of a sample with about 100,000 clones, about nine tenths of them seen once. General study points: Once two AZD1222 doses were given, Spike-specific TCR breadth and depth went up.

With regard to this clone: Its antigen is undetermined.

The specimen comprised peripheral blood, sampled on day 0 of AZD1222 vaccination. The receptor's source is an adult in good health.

CDR3 DNA sequence: TGCGCCAGCAGTGAGTCGGGCAGGGGGCTGGCTGGCTACACCTTC. Translated: CASSESGRGLAGYTF. This chain joins TRBV10-2 and TRBJ1-2; TRBD1 agrees at 8 bases. With 0 bases clipped from V and 7 bases from J, the junction kept 7 bases outside the gene matches. Germline CDR1 WSHSY, CDR2 SAAADI. The CDR3 has 15 amino acids.